This T cell receptor (beta chain) was captured in a study of read filtering for tumor transcriptome and immune sequencing. On the study more broadly: The cohort had approximately 16 men and about 15 women aged roughly 45 to 90, mean about 72 years.

Bone marrow was sampled from every patient at the time of active disease. Study outcomes and limitations: IR-seq captured clonotypes deeper and more reliably than RNA-seq. Single-read clonotypes: around 81% of IR-seq clonotypes (around 3.5% of reads), 74.6% of RNA-seq clonotypes (roughly 45% of reads).

With 4 bases clipped from V and 5 bases from J, the junction kept 6 bases outside the gene matches. From germline, CDR1 is SEHNR and CDR2 FQNEAQ (reference sequence). The CDR3 length is 15 residues. This clonotype came up a few times. No antigen is known for it. This library used roughly 400 ng RNA and molecular barcoded adaptors spanning alpha/delta and beta/gamma chains. TCRdb called the reads again in MiXCR, with one record for every CDR3 protein. The sample has tens of thousands of distinct CDR3 sequences; about 22% are singletons. The rearrangement uses TRBV7-9 and TRBJ2-3, with 10 bases aligning to TRBD1. Sequenced: a population of CD138-negative cells sorted from bone marrow. This clonotype was obtained from a donor at least 40 years old with multiple myeloma. The CDR3 region is CASSSGTGDGDTQYF. Here the CDR3 DNA reads TGTGCCAGCAGCTCCGGGACAGGGGACGGAGATACGCAGTATTTT.